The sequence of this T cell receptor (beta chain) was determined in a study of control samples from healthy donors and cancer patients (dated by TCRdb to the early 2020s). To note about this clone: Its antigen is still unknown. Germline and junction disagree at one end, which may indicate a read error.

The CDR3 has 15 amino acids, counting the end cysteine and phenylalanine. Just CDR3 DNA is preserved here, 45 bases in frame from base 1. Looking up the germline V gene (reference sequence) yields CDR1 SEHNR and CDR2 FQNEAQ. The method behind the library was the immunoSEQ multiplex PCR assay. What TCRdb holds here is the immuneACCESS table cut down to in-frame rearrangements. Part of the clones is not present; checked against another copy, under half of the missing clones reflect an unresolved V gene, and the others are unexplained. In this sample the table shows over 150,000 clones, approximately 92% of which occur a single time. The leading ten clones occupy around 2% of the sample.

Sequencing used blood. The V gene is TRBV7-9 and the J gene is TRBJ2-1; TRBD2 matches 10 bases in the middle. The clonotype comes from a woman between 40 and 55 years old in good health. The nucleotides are TGTGCCAGCAGCCTAGCGGGGGAGTCCTACAATGAGCAGTTCTTC. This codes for CASSLAGESYNEQFF.